The clone carrying this T cell receptor (beta chain) was counted only a few times. This same CDR3 is encoded by further DNA sequences in the sample. Germline V gene sequence: CDR1 MDHEN, CDR2 SYDVKM. The CDR3 extends over 15 amino acids. Trimming cost V 6 bases and J 1 base; bases outside gene matches: 3. This specimen belongs to a study of blood T cell repertoires in COVID-19. Study information: T cells, B-cell-depleted T cells, or PBMCs provided the cDNA or gDNA that served as material.

Sequencing used immunoSEQ multiplex PCR; TCRdb keeps in-frame clones, though not all of them. The data contain 150,000 to 200,000 clones, roughly four fifths of them singletons. The chain combines TRBV28 with TRBJ1-5, with TRBD1 matching 10 bases. Material for sequencing was peripheral blood. This TCR was recovered from a man aged 60 to 69 with active or convalescent COVID-19. The CDR3 DNA follows: TGTGCCAGCAGCTCGGGACAGGGGAGCAATCAGCCCCAGCATTTT. This sequence encodes CASSSGQGSNQPQHF.